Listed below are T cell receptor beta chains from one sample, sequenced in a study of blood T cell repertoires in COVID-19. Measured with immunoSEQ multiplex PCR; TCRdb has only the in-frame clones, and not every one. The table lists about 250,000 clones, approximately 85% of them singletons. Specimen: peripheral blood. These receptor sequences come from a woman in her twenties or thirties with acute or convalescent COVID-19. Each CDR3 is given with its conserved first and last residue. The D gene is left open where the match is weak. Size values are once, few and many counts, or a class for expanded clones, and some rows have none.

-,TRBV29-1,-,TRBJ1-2,CSVVSGHGYTF,TGCAGCGTTGTGTCTGGGCATGGCTACACCTTC
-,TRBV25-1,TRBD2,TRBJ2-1,CASSGLAGVGNEQFF,TGTGCCAGCAGTGGACTAGCGGGAGTGGGCAATGAGCAGTTCTTC
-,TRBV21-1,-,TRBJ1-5,CASSAHFYPQHF,TGTGCCAGCAGCGCGCACTTCTACCCCCAGCATTTT
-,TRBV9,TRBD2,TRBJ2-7,CASSSSWGGSYEQYF,TGTGCCAGCAGCTCCAGCTGGGGCGGGAGCTACGAGCAGTACTTC
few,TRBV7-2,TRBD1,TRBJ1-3,CASKVDRGSGNTIYF,TGTGCCAGCAAGGTCGACAGGGGAAGTGGAAACACCATATATTTT
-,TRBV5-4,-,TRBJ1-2,CASSPQQGTYGYTF,TGTGCCAGCAGCCCTCAACAGGGAACCTATGGCTACACCTTC
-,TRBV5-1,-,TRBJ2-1,CASSYVRSGYNEQFF,TGCGCCAGCAGCTACGTTCGCTCAGGGTACAATGAGCAGTTCTTC
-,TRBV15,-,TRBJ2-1,CATSRDRAGVGNEQFF,TGTGCCACCAGCAGAGATCGGGCAGGGGTGGGCAATGAGCAGTTCTTC
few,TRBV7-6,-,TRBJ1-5,CASSLAGGSQPQHF,TGTGCCAGCAGCTTAGCGGGGGGTAGTCAGCCCCAGCATTTT
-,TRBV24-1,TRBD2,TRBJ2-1,CATSDPGLGPDNEQFF,TGTGCCACCAGTGACCCAGGACTAGGCCCCGACAATGAGCAGTTCTTC
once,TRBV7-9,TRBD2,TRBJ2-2,CASRERLAGESGELFF,TGTGCCAGCAGAGAAAGATTAGCGGGAGAATCCGGGGAGCTGTTTTTT
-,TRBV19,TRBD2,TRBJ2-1,CASSPWGTGRATSVDEQFF,TGTGCCAGTAGTCCCTGGGGTACCGGGAGGGCCACATCGGTGGATGAGCAGTTCTTC
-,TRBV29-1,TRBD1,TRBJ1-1,CSVRTGEYTEAFF,TGCAGCGTTCGGACAGGGGAGTACACTGAAGCTTTCTTT
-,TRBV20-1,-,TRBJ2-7,CSASGTSDSYEQYF,TGCAGTGCTAGTGGGACATCCGACTCCTACGAGCAGTACTTC
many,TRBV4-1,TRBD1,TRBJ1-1,CASSQDRGYVEAFF,TGCGCCAGCAGCCAAGACAGGGGGTACGTAGAAGCTTTCTTT
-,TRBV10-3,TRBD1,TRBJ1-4,CAISAGQDDEKLFF,TGTGCCATCAGTGCGGGACAGGACGATGAAAAACTGTTTTTT
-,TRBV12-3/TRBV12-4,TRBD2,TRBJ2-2,CASSWTSAGELFF,TGTGCCAGCAGTTGGACTAGCGCCGGGGAGCTGTTTTTT
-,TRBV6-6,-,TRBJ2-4,CASRAQGSSKNIQYF,TGTGCCAGCAGAGCACAGGGATCCAGCAAAAACATTCAGTACTTC
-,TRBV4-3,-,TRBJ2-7,CASSQEPQGTYEQYF,TGCGCCAGCAGCCAAGAACCACAGGGTACGTACGAGCAGTACTTC
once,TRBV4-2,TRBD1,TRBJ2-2,CASSQVMTRGLGNTGELFF,TGTGCCAGCAGCCAAGTCATGACCAGGGGGCTGGGGAACACCGGGGAGCTGTTTTTT
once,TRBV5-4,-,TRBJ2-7,CASSFGTSSYEQYF,TGTGCCAGCAGTTTTGGGACTTCCTCCTACGAGCAGTACTTC
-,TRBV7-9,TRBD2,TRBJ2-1,CASSGTSGIRAINNEQFF,TGTGCCAGCAGCGGGACTAGCGGGATCAGAGCGATAAATAATGAGCAGTTCTTC
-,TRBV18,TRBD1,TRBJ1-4,CASSAGTATNEKLFF,TGTGCCAGCTCAGCTGGGACAGCAACTAATGAAAAACTGTTTTTT
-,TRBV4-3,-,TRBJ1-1,CASSQFFEGTEAFF,TGCGCCAGCAGCCAATTCTTTGAGGGCACTGAAGCTTTCTTT
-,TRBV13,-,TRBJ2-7,CASSLVSREQYF,TGTGCCAGCAGCTTAGTTAGTCGGGAACAGTACTTC
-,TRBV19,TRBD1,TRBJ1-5,CASSMGQGGQPQHF,TGTGCCAGTAGTATGGGACAGGGCGGTCAGCCCCAGCATTTT
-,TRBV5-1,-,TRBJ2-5,CASSAKETQYF,TGCGCCAGCAGCGCTAAAGAGACCCAGTACTTC
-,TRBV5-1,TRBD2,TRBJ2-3,CASSDLATIAGAADTQYF,TGCGCCAGCAGCGATCTCGCCACCATAGCGGGAGCGGCAGATACGCAGTATTTT